This passage covers 21 T cell receptor beta chains from one sample sequenced in a study of blood T cell repertoires in COVID-19. Produced via immunoSEQ multiplex PCR; TCRdb's table is partial and in-frame only. The sample holds about 200,000 clones, more than 75% seen once. Material for sequencing was peripheral blood. The receptor set was obtained from a woman aged 70 to 79 with COVID-19, enrolled during active disease.

J is TRBJ2-7 and V is TRBV15; the D is unclear. The germline V gene encodes CDR1 LNHNV and CDR2 YYDKDF (reference sequence). With 4 bases removed from V and 5 bases from J, the gap between germline ends came to 9 bases. The CDR3 is 12 amino acids. In nucleotides, the CDR3 is TGTGCCACCAGCATGAATGGAGACGAGCAGTACTTC. Its translation is CATSMNGDEQYF.

The chain links TRBV7-2 to TRBJ2-1; TRBD2 matches at 9 bases. This CDR3 has 16 amino acids. Trimming took 3 bases from V and 0 from J; bases not matched to a gene: 3. The V gene's germline CDR1 is SGHTA and CDR2 FQGNSA. CDR3: CASSLGTSNSYNEQFF. CDR3 nucleotide sequence: TGTGCCAGCAGCTTGGGGACTAGCAACTCCTACAATGAGCAGTTCTTC.

This chain uses TRBV4-2 with TRBJ2-3, with D perhaps matching TRBD1 (6 bases). CDR3 length: 15 residues. V lost 4 bases and J lost 1, with 12 bases in between. Germline CDR1 is LGHNA and CDR2 is YNFKEQ. The CDR3 nucleotides are TGTGCCAGCAGCCCTCAGGGGCCCGGCACAGATACGCAGTATTTT. It translates to CASSPQGPGTDTQYF.

In its sample, this clone was seen once. V and J are TRBV28 and TRBJ2-1, with 7 bases aligning to TRBD1. This CDR3 is built from 15 residues. V dropped 6 bases and J dropped 0; count of bases not matched to a gene: 5. Germline V gene lookup returns CDR1 MDHEN and CDR2 SYDVKM. Written as DNA, the CDR3 is TGTGCCAGCAGCTCCGGACAGGTCTCCTACAATGAGCAGTTCTTC. Residues: CASSSGQVSYNEQFF. The full variable domain, completed using reference TRBV28 and TRBJ2-1, is DVKVTQSSRYLVKRTGEKVFLECVQDMDHENMFWYRQDPGLGLRLIYFSYDVKMKEKGDIPEGYSVSREKKERFSLILESASTNQTSMYLCASSSGQVSYNEQFFGPGTRLTVL.

The chain links TRBV6-6 to TRBJ1-2, with D unclear. Trimming left V 5 bases short and J 8 bases short, with 12 bases between. Germline V lookup: CDR1 MNHNY, CDR2 SVGAGI (reference sequence). There are 12 residues in the CDR3. The CDR3 nucleotides read TGTGCCAGCAGTACGTCCCCGGAGGGCTACACCTTC. This encodes CASSTSPEGYTF.

As DNA, the CDR3 is TGCGCCAGCAGTAGGATAGCGGGAGAGGAGACCCAGTACTTC. This translates into CASSRIAGEETQYF. The V and J genes are TRBV5-1 and TRBJ2-5, with TRBD2 identical over 9 bases. V shed 5 bases, J shed 5 bases, and the junction held 7 bases outside the gene matches. This CDR3 has 14 residues. Germline CDR1 SGHRS, CDR2 YFSETQ. Variable domain in full (rest from reference TRBV5-1 and TRBJ2-5): KAGVTQTPRYLIKTRGQQVTLSCSPISGHRSVSWYQQTPGQGLQFLFEYFSETQRNKGNFPGRFSGRQFSNSRSEMNVSTLELGDSALYLCASSRIAGEETQYFGPGTRLLVL.

In its sample, this clone was seen a few times. The chain is built from TRBV24-1 and TRBJ2-2; D is unclear. Germline CDR1 KGHDR, CDR2 SFDVKD. CDR3 length: 15 residues. V was shortened by 5 bases and J by 1 base, with 10 bases between the two germline ends. As DNA, the CDR3 is TGTGCCACCAGTGGTCCGGGTCAGAACACCGGGGAGCTGTTTTTT. It encodes CATSGPGQNTGELFF.

The gene calls are TRBV5-4 and TRBJ1-1; D perhaps matches TRBD1 (6 bases). In germline, CDR1 is SGHNT, CDR2 YYREEE (reference sequence). Trimming took off 4 bases at V and 11 bases at J, with 24 bases between the two ends. The CDR3 is 15 residues long. The CDR3 DNA reads TGTGCCAGCAGCCCCCCAGGGTGGCAGGGGCTCGACGCTTTCTTT. Its translation: CASSPPGWQGLDAFF. The whole variable domain, remainder taken from reference TRBV5-4 and TRBJ1-1, is ETGVTQSPTHLIKTRGQQVTLRCSSQSGHNTVSWYQQALGQGPQFIFQYYREEENGRGNFPPRFSGLQFPNYSSELNVNALELDDSALYLCASSPPGWQGLDAFFGQGTRLTVV.

The chain employs TRBV3-1 (or the pseudogene TRBV3-2) and TRBJ1-5; D not certain. V lost 2 bases and J lost 4, with 9 bases in between. This CDR3 is 14 amino acids long. CDR1 is LGHDT and CDR2 is YNNKEL in the germline V gene (reference sequence). CDR3 residues: CASSQFGANQPQHF. Here the CDR3 DNA reads TGTGCCAGCAGCCAATTCGGAGCTAATCAGCCCCAGCATTTT.

This chain uses TRBV6-2 or TRBV6-3 with TRBJ2-7; D is unresolved. The ends were cut back, 6 bases at V and 2 bases at J, with 8 bases in the middle. Germline V gene lookup returns CDR1 MNHEY and CDR2 SVGEGT. The CDR3 is 12 amino acids. CDR3 protein: CASSWQTYEQYF. The CDR3 nucleotides read TGTGCCAGCAGCTGGCAGACCTACGAGCAGTACTTC.

This clone came up a few times. The chain recombines TRBV2 with TRBJ1-2; tentative D call: TRBD1 (6 bases). Germline lookup yields CDR1 SNHLY and CDR2 FYNNEI. The CDR3 runs to 13 residues. The V and J ends lost 5 bases and 7 bases respectively, with 14 bases between them. The CDR3 DNA is TGTGCCAGCAGTCGAAACAGGGAGGGTGGCTACACCTTC. It specifies CASSRNREGGYTF. The entire variable domain, with the rest obtained from reference TRBV2 and TRBJ1-2, is as follows: EPEVTQTPSHQVTQMGQEVILRCVPISNHLYFYWYRQILGQKVEFLVSFYNNEISEKSEIFDDQFSVERPDGSNFTLKIRSTKLEDSAMYFCASSRNREGGYTFGSGTRLTVV.

This chain joins TRBV24-1 and TRBJ1-5; 8 bases are shared with TRBD1. With 4 bases clipped from V and 2 bases from J, the junction kept 3 bases outside the gene matches. Germline V gene lookup returns CDR1 KGHDR and CDR2 SFDVKD. CDR3 length: 15 amino acids. The chain's CDR3 is CATSDTGGGNQPQHF. The CDR3 DNA sequence: TGTGCCACCAGTGACACAGGGGGAGGCAATCAGCCCCAGCATTTT.

This clone was recorded once. The rearrangement uses TRBV7-3 and TRBJ1-5; 7 positions match TRBD1. CDR3 length: 15 residues. Losses at the gene ends were 1 base for V and 6 bases for J; bases not matched to a gene: 6. CDR1 SGHTA and CDR2 FQGTGA come from the germline V gene. Here the CDR3 DNA reads TGTGCCAGCAGCTTAAAGTTGGACAGGAGTCAGCCCCAGCATTTT. Its protein product is CASSLKLDRSQPQHF.

The chain couples TRBV5-1 to TRBJ2-1; 9 nucleotides agree with TRBD2. The CDR3 sequence is 16 residues long. The V segment lost 4 bases and the J segment 3 bases; nucleotides outside the gene matches: 8. Germline CDR1 SGHRS, CDR2 YFSETQ. CDR3 loop: CASSPSGTSSYNEQFF. In nucleotides, the CDR3 is TGCGCCAGCAGCCCCTCCGGGACTAGCAGCTACAATGAGCAGTTCTTC. The variable domain in full, completed from reference TRBV5-1 and TRBJ2-1, reads KAGVTQTPRYLIKTRGQQVTLSCSPISGHRSVSWYQQTPGQGLQFLFEYFSETQRNKGNFPGRFSGRQFSNSRSEMNVSTLELGDSALYLCASSPSGTSSYNEQFFGPGTRLTVL.

A remark on this clone: This sample includes further DNA sequences coding for the same CDR3. The chain is built from TRBV28 and TRBJ1-1; D not resolved. CDR3 length equals 11 residues. Per the germline V gene, CDR1 is MDHEN and CDR2 is SYDVKM. Trimming cost V 8 bases and J 1 base, with 5 bases left between them. The CDR3 spells CASSGNTEAFF. The CDR3 nucleotides read TGTGCCAGCTCAGGGAACACTGAAGCTTTCTTT.

V gene TRBV5-6 combines with J gene TRBJ2-7; 12 positions agree with TRBD2. Losses at the gene ends were 4 bases for V and 3 bases for J; bases not matched to a gene: 5. The CDR3 runs 15 residues. Germline CDR1 SGHDT, CDR2 YYEEEE. The CDR3 region has the DNA TGTGCCAGCAGCCCGGGACTAGCGGGCCTCTACGAGCAGTACTTC. Translated: CASSPGLAGLYEQYF.

The chain recombines TRBV18 with TRBJ1-5; 8 bases match TRBD1. V trimming: 6 bases; J trimming: 4 bases; junction bases outside the gene matches: 8. The CDR3 loop spans 15 amino acids. Germline loops: CDR1 KGHSH, CDR2 LQKENI. In DNA, the CDR3 is TGTGCCAGCTCTCCAGGACAGGGCCGAAATCAGCCCCAGCATTTT. Its protein is CASSPGQGRNQPQHF.

V gene TRBV5-4 combines with J gene TRBJ2-5; 13 bases agree with TRBD2. Trimming cost V 4 bases and J 6 bases; bases outside gene matches: 9. Germline CDR1 reads SGHNT; CDR2 reads YYREEE (reference sequence). The CDR3 length is 16 residues. CDR3 nucleotide sequence: TGTGCCAGCAGCACCTGGACTAGCGGGAGTACGAAGACCCAGTACTTC. Translated, it gives CASSTWTSGSTKTQYF.

The chain couples TRBV28 to TRBJ2-3, with D possibly being TRBD2 (5 bases). The CDR3 runs to 11 residues. Per the germline V gene, CDR1 is MDHEN and CDR2 is SYDVKM. V was pared by 7 bases and J by 8 bases, with 10 bases between. The CDR3 sequence is CASTGIGTQYF. CDR3 in DNA: TGTGCCAGCACGGGAATCGGTACGCAGTATTTT.

The V call is TRBV7-9, the J call TRBJ1-3; maybe TRBD1 (6 bases). From germline, CDR1 is SEHNR and CDR2 FQNEAQ (reference sequence). V was pared by 1 base and J by 4 bases, with 14 bases between. The CDR3 spans 16 residues. This CDR3 reads CASSLGGTGYGNTIYF. CDR3 sequence (DNA): TGTGCCAGCAGCTTAGGGGGCACAGGGTACGGAAACACCATATATTTT. Based on the CDR3 plus reference TRBV7-9 and TRBJ1-3, the full variable domain is DTGVSQNPRHKITKRGQNVTFRCDPISEHNRLYWYRQTLGQGPEFLTYFQNEAQLEKSRLLSDRFSAERPKGSFSTLEIQRTEQGDSAMYLCASSLGGTGYGNTIYFGEGSWLTVV.

V gene TRBV19 combines with J gene TRBJ2-3; weak D call: TRBD1 (5 bases). Germline-derived CDR1 and CDR2 are LNHDA and SQIVND (reference sequence). Deletions cut 4 bases from V and 10 bases from J, with 9 bases between. The CDR3 runs to 11 residues. The CDR3 DNA follows: TGTGCCAGTAGTAAAGACAGTGCGCAGTATTTT. Amino acid sequence: CASSKDSAQYF.